These T cell receptor beta chains were read from a single sample in a study of CD8 T cells in Susac syndrome. TCRdb independently ran MiXCR on the immunoSEQ multiplex PCR reads; one entry per CDR3 protein. The table records about 300,000 distinct CDR3 sequences, around nine tenths of them present only once. The sequencing input was CD8+ T cells from PBMCs. Receptors were obtained from a human donor with multiple sclerosis. Both conserved end residues are part of each CDR3. D genes are given only for firm matches. Expanded clones are given a class, and other clones once, few, many or no size at all.

. | TRBJ1-1 | TRBV6-4 | . | CASSDGGTEAFF | TGTGCCAGCAGTGACGGGGGAACTGAAGCTTTCTTT
. | TRBJ2-7 | TRBV7-9 | . | CASSLGTREQYF | TGTGCCAGCAGCTTAGGGACTCGAGAGCAGTACTTC
TRBD1 | TRBJ1-6 | TRBV4-1 | . | CASSPGTAILPLHF | TGCGCCAGCAGCCCCGGGACAGCAATTTTACCCCTCCACTTT
TRBD2 | TRBJ2-7 | TRBV10-3 | few | CAISEGLAELYEQYF | TGTGCCATCAGTGAGGGGCTAGCGGAGTTATACGAGCAGTACTTC
TRBD2 | TRBJ2-1 | TRBV20-1 | . | CSASGGTSGRGRYPSEQFF | TGCAGTGCTTCGGGGGGGACTAGCGGGAGGGGGCGGTACCCGTCTGAGCAGTTCTTC
. | TRBJ1-3 | TRBV30 | . | CAWDEGNTIYF | TGTGCCTGGGACGAGGGAAACACCATATATTTT
. | TRBJ2-1 | TRBV4-1 | . | CASSQVGQRHNEQFF | TGCGCCAGCAGCCAAGTCGGTCAGCGCCACAATGAGCAGTTCTTC
. | TRBJ2-3 | TRBV5-1 | . | CASSLVGLGGGTDTQYF | TGCGCCAGCAGCTTGGTGGGATTAGGAGGGGGCACAGATACGCAGTATTTT
TRBD1 | TRBJ2-5 | TRBV19 | . | CATDPGQGAGTQYF | TGTGCCACCGATCCGGGACAGGGGGCCGGGACCCAGTACTTC
. | TRBJ2-7 | TRBV6-2/TRBV6-3 | . | CASSAWDGRSYEQYF | TGTGCCAGCAGTGCCTGGGACGGACGATCCTACGAGCAGTACTTC
. | TRBJ2-1 | TRBV9 | few | CASSVGGSYNEQFF | TGTGCCAGCAGCGTTGGGGGCTCCTACAATGAGCAGTTCTTC
. | TRBJ2-2 | TRBV29-1 | . | CSAPLGTGELFF | TGCAGCGCCCCGCTGGGCACCGGGGAGCTGTTTTTT
TRBD1 | TRBJ2-7 | TRBV6-5 | . | CASSPTGQNPYEQYF | TGTGCCAGCAGTCCGACGGGACAGAACCCATACGAGCAGTACTTC
. | TRBJ2-7 | TRBV4-3 | . | CASSQDHWTYEQYF | TGCGCCAGCAGCCAAGATCATTGGACCTACGAGCAGTACTTC
. | TRBJ2-1 | TRBV14 | . | CASSPDLLLANEQFF | TGTGCCAGCAGCCCCGACCTATTATTGGCCAATGAGCAGTTCTTC
. | TRBJ2-1 | TRBV12-3/TRBV12-4 | . | CASSADPGTPGENEQFF | TGTGCCAGCAGTGCCGACCCGGGGACCCCGGGGGAGAATGAGCAGTTCTTC
TRBD1 | TRBJ2-3 | TRBV7-9 | . | CASRTGADTQYF | TGTGCCAGCAGGACAGGGGCAGATACGCAGTATTTT